Reported below is one T cell receptor beta chain. Its antigen specificity is not known. No much larger clone is present one base from it, and per-base qualities are unavailable. The CDR3 regions of human TCRbeta chains were analyzed by immunosequencing. In the original analysis: Repertoire TCRs were checked for matches against a reference library of SARS-CoV-2-specific TCRs that had been generated using the MIRA antigen-specificity platform. Breadth was defined as the fraction of unique TCRs that were SARS-CoV-2-associated. Depth was defined as the fraction of total T cells that were SARS-CoV-2-associated. Using the MIRA data, every spike-specific TCR was mapped to the spike region that the TCR reacted to and assigned to either a CD4 or a CD8 class. Log10-transformed breadth and depth values were compared by one-way ANOVA with Sidak's multiple comparisons tests. In TCRdb, the immuneACCESS table is reduced to in-frame sequences with V and J assigned. These tables do not hold every clone; where another copy was compared, an unresolved V gene accounts for under half, and the others remain unexplained. The DNA gave D and trimming, while V, J and clone size come from that table. This sample holds about 120,000 clones; roughly 87% were observed only once. Of the sample, around 3% is held by the ten largest clones.

The time point label for this specimen denotes: baseline before first vaccination. Vaccinee samples came from UK trials COV001 and COV002, including a single-blind randomized controlled phase 2/3 trial of AZD1222 (ChAdOx1 nCoV-19) in healthy adults. Trial participant PBMC samples were collected at day 0 and day 28 after the second dose for TCRbeta chain sequencing. This sample was included in a study of T cell responses to AZD1222 COVID-19 vaccine (dated by TCRdb to the early 2020s). Study-level background: AZD1222 recipients with second doses at about 4 weeks or about 12 weeks were pooled, because spike-specific TCR depth and breadth did not differ between schedules. TCR sequencing covered more than 230 trial participants: 200 to 220 given two doses of AZD1222 and 26 given two doses of MenACWY control vaccine. Trial participants were enrolled by age into 18-55, 56-69 and 70-plus year subgroups, with about 150, 28 and 57 TCR-sequenced participants respectively. Results and caveats for the whole study, not just this receptor: Conclusions about previously exposed vaccinees are limited because only six or seven AZD1222 recipients were SARS-CoV-2 seropositive at baseline. The 56-69-year group was small, and its depth increase did not reach significance, likely because of low power. Participants were mostly white British and included more females than males, and it was suggested by the authors that clonal diversity may have been underestimated. Vaccine-associated CD4 TCRs spanned the whole spike protein, with dominant responses in regions 160-218 and 743-854. Because no day 14 peak-response samples were available, the repertoires could be characterized only after the peak T cell response. Nearly half of unique spike-specific TCRs reportedly recognized epitopes outside regions mutated in the B.1.351 and B.1.1.7 variants. After two AZD1222 doses, both the breadth and the depth of spike-specific TCRs were significantly higher than at day 0 and than in MenACWY recipients.

For CDR1 and CDR2, the germline V gene lists SGHTA and FQGTGA. Reading from cysteine to phenylalanine, the CDR3 counts 15 amino acids. The entry retains the CDR3 DNA only, 45 bases that are in frame from base 1. V gives up 1 base and J gives up 0 bases, and the segment between their germline ends measures 8 bases. The specimen comprised peripheral blood, sampled on day 0 of AZD1222 vaccination. The TCR was taken from an adult in good health. The rearranged segments are TRBV7-3 and TRBJ2-3, with a weak D call of TRBD2 (5 bases match). The CDR3 reads as follows: CASSLRGGSTDTQYF. The nucleotide sequence is given as TGTGCCAGCAGCTTAAGAGGAGGTAGCACAGATACGCAGTATTTT.